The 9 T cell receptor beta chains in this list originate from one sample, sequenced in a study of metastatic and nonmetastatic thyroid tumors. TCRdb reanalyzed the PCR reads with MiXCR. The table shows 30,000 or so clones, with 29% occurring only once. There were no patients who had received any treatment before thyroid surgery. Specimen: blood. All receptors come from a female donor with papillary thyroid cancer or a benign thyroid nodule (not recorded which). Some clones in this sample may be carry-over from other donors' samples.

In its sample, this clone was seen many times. The CDR3 here is CASFKGTSGEQETQYF. The CDR3 DNA reads as TGTGCCAGCTTCAAAGGGACTAGCGGGGAACAAGAGACCCAGTACTTC. The chain joins TRBV6-1 to TRBJ2-5; 13 bases line up with TRBD2. CDR1 is MNHNS, CDR2 SASEGT, per germline. The CDR3 spans 16 residues. J lost 2 bases, V lost 8 bases, and 8 bases had no gene match.

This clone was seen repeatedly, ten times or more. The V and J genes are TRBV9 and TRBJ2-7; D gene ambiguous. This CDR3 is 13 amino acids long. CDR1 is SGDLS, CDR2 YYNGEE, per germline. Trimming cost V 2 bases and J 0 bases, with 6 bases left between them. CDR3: CASSVSNSYEQYF. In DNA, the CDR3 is TGTGCCAGCAGCGTTTCTAACTCCTACGAGCAGTACTTC.

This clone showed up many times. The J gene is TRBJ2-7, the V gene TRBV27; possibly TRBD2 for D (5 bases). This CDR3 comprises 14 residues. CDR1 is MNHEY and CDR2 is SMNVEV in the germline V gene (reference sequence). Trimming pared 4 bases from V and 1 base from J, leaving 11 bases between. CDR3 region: CASSSLTGSYEQYF. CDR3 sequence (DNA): TGTGCCAGCAGTTCTCTCACGGGATCCTACGAGCAGTACTTC.

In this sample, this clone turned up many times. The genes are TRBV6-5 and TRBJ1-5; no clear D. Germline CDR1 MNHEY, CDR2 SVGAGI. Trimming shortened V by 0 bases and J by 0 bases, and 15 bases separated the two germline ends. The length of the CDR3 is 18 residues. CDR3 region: CASSYSAPDGLSNQPQHF. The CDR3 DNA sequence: TGTGCCAGCAGTTACTCAGCGCCGGATGGGCTTAGCAATCAGCCCCAGCATTTT.

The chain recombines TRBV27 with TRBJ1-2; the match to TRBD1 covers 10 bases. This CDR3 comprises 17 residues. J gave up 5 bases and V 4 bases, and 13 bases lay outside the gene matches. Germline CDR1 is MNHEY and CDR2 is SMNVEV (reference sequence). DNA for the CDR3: TGTGCCAGCAGTTCCACGGAACTGGGACAGGGGCGTTATGGCTACACCTTC. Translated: CASSSTELGQGRYGYTF.

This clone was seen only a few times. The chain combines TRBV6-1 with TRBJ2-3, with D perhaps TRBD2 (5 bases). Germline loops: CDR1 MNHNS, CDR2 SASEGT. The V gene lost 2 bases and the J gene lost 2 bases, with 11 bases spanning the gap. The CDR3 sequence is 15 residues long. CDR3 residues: CASSELAGVTDTQYF. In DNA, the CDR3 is TGTGCCAGCAGTGAACTAGCTGGGGTCACAGATACGCAGTATTTT.

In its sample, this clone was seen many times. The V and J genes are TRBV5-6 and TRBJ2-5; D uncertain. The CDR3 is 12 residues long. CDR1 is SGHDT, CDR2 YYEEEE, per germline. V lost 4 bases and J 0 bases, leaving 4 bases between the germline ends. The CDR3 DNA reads TGTGCCAGCAGCGACTACCAAGAGACCCAGTACTTC. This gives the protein CASSDYQETQYF.

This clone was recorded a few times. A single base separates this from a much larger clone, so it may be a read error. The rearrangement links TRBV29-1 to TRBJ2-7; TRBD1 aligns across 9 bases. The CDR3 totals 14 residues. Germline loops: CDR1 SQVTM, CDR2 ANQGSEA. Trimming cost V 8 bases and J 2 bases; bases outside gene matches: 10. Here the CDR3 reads CSFRTGDRAYEQYF. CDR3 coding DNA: TGCAGCTTTCGGACAGGGGATCGGGCCTACGAGCAGTACTTC.

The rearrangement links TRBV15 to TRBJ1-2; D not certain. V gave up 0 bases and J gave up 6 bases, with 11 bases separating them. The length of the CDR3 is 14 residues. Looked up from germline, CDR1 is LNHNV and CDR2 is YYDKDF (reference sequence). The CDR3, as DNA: TGTGCCACCAGCAGAGAAGGCAGAGGGAATGGCTACACCTTC. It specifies CATSREGRGNGYTF.